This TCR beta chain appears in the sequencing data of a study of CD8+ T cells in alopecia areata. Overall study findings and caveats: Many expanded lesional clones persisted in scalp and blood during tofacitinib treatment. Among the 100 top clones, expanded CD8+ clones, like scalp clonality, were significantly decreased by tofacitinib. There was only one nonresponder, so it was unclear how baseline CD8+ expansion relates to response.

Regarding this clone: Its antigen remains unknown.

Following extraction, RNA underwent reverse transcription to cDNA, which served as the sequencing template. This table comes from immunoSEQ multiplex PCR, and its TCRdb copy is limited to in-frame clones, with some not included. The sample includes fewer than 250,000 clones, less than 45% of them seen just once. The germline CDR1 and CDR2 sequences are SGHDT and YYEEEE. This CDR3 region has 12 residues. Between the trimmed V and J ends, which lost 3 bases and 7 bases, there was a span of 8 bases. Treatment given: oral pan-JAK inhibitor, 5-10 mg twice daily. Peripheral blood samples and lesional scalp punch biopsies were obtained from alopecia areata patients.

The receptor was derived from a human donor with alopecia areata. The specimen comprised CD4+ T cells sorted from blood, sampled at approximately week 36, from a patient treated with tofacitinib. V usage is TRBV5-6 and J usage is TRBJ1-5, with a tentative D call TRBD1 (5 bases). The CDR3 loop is CASSSGTQPQHF. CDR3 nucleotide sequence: TGTGCCAGCAGCTCAGGGACGCAGCCCCAGCATTTT.